One sample yielded the 5 T cell receptor beta chains listed below, sequenced in a study of blood T cells in healthy people across ages. With a J-beta primer mix and a sample-barcoded 5' primer, a second PCR ran 7 to 11 cycles. TCRdb called the 5' RACE reads again in MiXCR, with one record for every CDR3 protein. The sample records about 1.8 million distinct CDR3 sequences, around half being singletons. The sequenced material came from blood. The receptors shown here come from a woman aged 35 to 49 in good health.

V and J are TRBV25-1 and TRBJ1-6; D may be TRBD1 (5 bases). V was trimmed by 11 bases and J by 3 bases, leaving 23 bases between them. CDR1 and CDR2 from the germline V gene are MGHDK and SYGVNS. This CDR3 has 17 residues. CDR3 coding DNA: TGTGCCCTCCCCGGGTACAGGCCCCTGCGCTATAATTCACCCCTCCACTTT. It is translated as CALPGYRPLRYNSPLHF.

The V gene is TRBV5-6, the J gene TRBJ2-1; D unclear. Deletions cut 0 bases from V and 0 bases from J, with 13 bases between. Germline V lookup: CDR1 SGHDT, CDR2 YYEEEE. The CDR3 totals 17 residues. The CDR3 coding sequence is TGTGCCAGCAGCTTGGGCCCTGTCGGTAGCTCCTACAATGAGCAGTTCTTC. This gives the protein CASSLGPVGSSYNEQFF.

V is TRBV11-2 and J is TRBJ2-1, with 8 bases aligning to TRBD2. With V trimmed by 7 bases and J by 9 bases, 14 bases remained unmatched. The CDR3 contains 15 residues. Germline-derived CDR1 and CDR2 are SGHAT and FQNNGV. CDR3 bases: TGTGCCAGCACAACCGGGACTAGGGTCGGGGGTGAGCAGTTCTTC. Protein: CASTTGTRVGGEQFF.

This clonotype was observed a handful of times. This chain links TRBV7-2 with TRBJ2-1, with unresolved D. V was shortened by 7 bases and J by 9 bases, with 10 bases between the two germline ends. The CDR3 covers 11 residues. Germline V gives CDR1 SGHTA, CDR2 FQGNSA. CDR3 coding DNA: TGTGCCAGCAAGCTTCTAGGTGAGCAGTTCTTC. Residues: CASKLLGEQFF.

The rearrangement joins TRBV20-1 to TRBJ1-5, with D perhaps TRBD1 (5 bases). V lost 5 bases to trimming and J lost 1 base, with 12 bases between them. The CDR3 totals 14 residues. CDR1 is DFQATT and CDR2 is SNEGSKA in the germline V gene (reference sequence). The CDR3 protein is CSARQWISNQPQHF. The DNA of the CDR3 is TGCAGTGCTCGACAGTGGATCAGCAATCAGCCCCAGCATTTT.